These 21 T cell receptor beta chains were all obtained from the same sample, sequenced in a study of identical twins. TCRdb re-called the 5' RACE reads through MiXCR, storing one row per CDR3 protein. The sample records approximately 530,000 distinct CDR3 sequences, around 20% being singletons. A further study also used this sample, focusing on yellow fever vaccine responses in identical twins.

The material sequenced was CD4+ T cells sorted from blood. These receptor sequences come from a woman between 18 and 30 years old in good health.

This clonotype was recorded at least ten times. The gene calls are TRBV7-9 and TRBJ2-3; 13 bases fit TRBD2. Trimming removed 5 bases from V and 3 bases from J; junction bases left unmatched: 5. From germline, CDR1 is SEHNR and CDR2 FQNEAQ (reference sequence). The CDR3 loop spans 16 amino acids. The DNA of the CDR3 is TGTGCCAGCAGCCCGAGACTAGCGGGAGGTACAGATACGCAGTATTTT. Translation gives CASSPRLAGGTDTQYF.

This clonotype has at least ten counts. J is TRBJ2-1 and V is TRBV24-1; 9 bases align to TRBD2. This CDR3 spans 13 amino acids. The V segment lost 5 bases and the J segment 9 bases; nucleotides outside the gene matches: 4. In germline, CDR1 is KGHDR, CDR2 SFDVKD. In DNA, the CDR3 is TGTGCCACCAGTGCTTTTAGCGGGGGTGAGCAGTTCTTC. It yields the protein CATSAFSGGEQFF.

J is TRBJ1-6 and V is TRBV5-1; 7 nucleotides match TRBD1. Germline values: CDR1 SGHRS, CDR2 YFSETQ. The CDR3 consists of 19 residues. V lost 4 bases and J lost 0; bases outside the gene matches: 13. The CDR3 DNA follows: TGCGCCAGCAGCCCGACAGGGCCGTTCAAACCCTCCTATAATTCACCCCTCCACTTT. Its protein product is CASSPTGPFKPSYNSPLHF.

The table lists this clonotype with a few counts. This chain links TRBV5-4 with TRBJ2-3, with 10 bases fitting TRBD2. This CDR3 contains 15 residues. In germline, CDR1 is SGHNT, CDR2 YYREEE (reference sequence). J was trimmed by 2 bases and V by 6 bases; bases with no gene match: 6. The CDR3 loop is CASTATSGVTDTQYF. The CDR3 DNA follows: TGTGCCAGCACCGCAACTAGCGGGGTCACAGATACGCAGTATTTT.

This clonotype was seen only a few times. CDR3 sequence: CASSFRDREYGYTF. In nucleotides, the CDR3 is TGTGCCAGCAGTTTTAGGGACAGAGAGTATGGCTACACCTTC. This chain connects TRBV28 to TRBJ1-2; TRBD1 matches 7 bases. The CDR3 spans 14 residues. J lost 5 bases, V lost 3 bases, and 6 bases had no gene match. Germline V lookup: CDR1 MDHEN, CDR2 SYDVKM.

J is TRBJ2-7 and V is TRBV7-9; D gene ambiguous. V lost 5 bases and J lost 2, with 7 bases in between. The CDR3 extends over 12 amino acids. Germline lookup yields CDR1 SEHNR and CDR2 FQNEAQ (reference sequence). The DNA for the CDR3 is TGTGCCAGCAGCAATACACCCTACGAGCAGTACTTC. Its translation: CASSNTPYEQYF.

The sample holds a few counts of this clonotype. V usage is TRBV7-2 and J usage is TRBJ2-7, with TRBD2 identical over 9 bases. V lost 4 bases, J lost 3 bases, and 7 bases stayed unmatched. Germline-derived CDR1 and CDR2 are SGHTA and FQGNSA. The CDR3 length is 15 residues. The CDR3 protein is CASSSGLATLYEQYF. The DNA of the CDR3 is TGTGCCAGCAGCTCGGGACTAGCCACCCTCTACGAGCAGTACTTC.

The rearrangement uses TRBV5-1 and TRBJ2-3, with D possibly being TRBD2 (7 bases). Germline V gene sequence: CDR1 SGHRS, CDR2 YFSETQ. The CDR3 is 16 amino acids. Trimming left V 2 bases short and J 2 bases short, with 15 bases between. The CDR3 DNA sequence: TGCGCCAGCAGCTTCTCGGGGGGCCCTTCCACAGATACGCAGTATTTT. Its protein is CASSFSGGPSTDTQYF.

This clonotype appeared a few times. J is TRBJ1-1 and V is TRBV27; TRBD1 might be the D (6 bases). The CDR3 sequence is 16 residues long. V gave up 7 bases and J gave up 5 bases, with 23 bases separating them. Germline loops: CDR1 MNHEY, CDR2 SMNVEV (reference sequence). CDR3 DNA sequence: TGTGCCAGCAAACTGGCGGGGGCGCAATTGCGAACTGAAGCTTTCTTT. This codes for CASKLAGAQLRTEAFF.

This clonotype was counted only a few times. The J gene is TRBJ1-5, the V gene TRBV3-1; 8 bases agree with TRBD1. Germline V gene data show CDR1 as LGHDT and CDR2 as YNNKEL (reference sequence). The ends lost 1 base at V and 4 bases at J; junction bases unmatched: 6. The CDR3 has 16 amino acids. The CDR3 bases are TGTGCCAGCAGCCAAGGAGGACAGGGTGGTAATCAGCCCCAGCATTTT. It codes for CASSQGGQGGNQPQHF.

The CDR3 here is CASSLWVSEETQYF. The CDR3 DNA reads TGCGCCAGCAGCTTATGGGTCTCCGAAGAGACCCAGTACTTC. The chain joins TRBV5-1 to TRBJ2-5; D call uncertain. V lost 2 bases to trimming and J lost 3 bases, with 11 bases between them. Per the germline V gene, CDR1 is SGHRS and CDR2 is YFSETQ. The CDR3 contains 14 residues.

This clonotype turned up a few times. The chain employs TRBV12-3 or TRBV12-4 and TRBJ2-5; D possibly matches TRBD1 or TRBD2 (6 bases each). The CDR3 totals 15 residues. The ends were cut back, 6 bases at V and 2 bases at J, with 16 bases in the middle. The CDR3 loop is CASSPTGAVQETQYF. The CDR3 DNA reads TGTGCCAGCAGCCCAACGGGGGCGGTACAAGAGACCCAGTACTTC.

This chain connects TRBV11-2 to TRBJ2-7; 8 bases agree with TRBD1. Trimming at V came to 5 bases and at J to 9 bases, leaving 9 bases not matched to a gene. Germline CDR1 SGHAT, CDR2 FQNNGV. This CDR3 is built from 13 residues. The chain's CDR3 is CASSPDRGSAQYV. For the CDR3, the DNA is TGTGCCAGCAGCCCCGACAGGGGCTCAGCGCAGTACGTC.

This clonotype was seen just once. The J gene is TRBJ2-5, the V gene TRBV20-1; 7 nucleotides line up with TRBD1. The CDR3 contains 16 residues. Germline V gene lookup returns CDR1 DFQATT and CDR2 SNEGSKA (reference sequence). J gave up 4 bases and V 4 bases, and 15 bases lay outside the gene matches. The CDR3 region has the DNA TGCAGTGCTACCTCTTTTGCAGGGGGATATGCAGAGACCCAGTACTTC. Its protein product is CSATSFAGGYAETQYF.

J is TRBJ1-5 and V is TRBV28; unclear D gene. Germline-derived CDR1 and CDR2 are MDHEN and SYDVKM. Trimming removed 1 base from V and 7 bases from J, with 11 bases in between. The CDR3 covers 14 residues. Written as DNA, the CDR3 is TGTGCCAGCAGTTTATTCGGGGTTTGGCAGCCCCAGCATTTT. Its protein is CASSLFGVWQPQHF.

The chain has TRBV7-9 and TRBJ1-6; 7 bases fit TRBD1. Germline values: CDR1 SEHNR, CDR2 FQNEAQ (reference sequence). Losses at the gene ends were 5 bases for V and 7 bases for J; bases not matched to a gene: 5. CDR3 size: 14 residues. In nucleotides, the CDR3 is TGTGCCAGCAGCCTACAGGGGCCAAATTCACCCCTCCACTTT. Translating gives CASSLQGPNSPLHF.

The chain couples TRBV7-3 to TRBJ2-1, with a tentative D call TRBD2 (5 bases). This CDR3 is built from 14 residues. Trimming cost V 5 bases and J 0 bases, with 8 bases left between them. CDR1 SGHTA and CDR2 FQGTGA come from the germline V gene. The CDR3 loop reads CASSVSASYNEQFF. For the CDR3, the DNA is TGTGCCAGCAGCGTTAGCGCCTCCTACAATGAGCAGTTCTTC.

The chain combines TRBV29-1 with TRBJ2-7; no definite D call. CDR3 size: 14 residues. From germline, CDR1 is SQVTM and CDR2 ANQGSEA. V dropped 4 bases and J dropped 0 bases, with 13 bases sitting between them. The CDR3 DNA follows: TGCAGCGTTGGGCAGACGGCTAGCTCCTACGAGCAGTACTTC. Translation: CSVGQTASSYEQYF.

The DNA for the CDR3 is TGCAGCGTTACCTTTGGGCAGCCCAGGTTGGGCTACGAGCAGTACTTC. Amino acids: CSVTFGQPRLGYEQYF. V and J are TRBV29-1 and TRBJ2-7; no clear D. V lost 5 bases to trimming and J lost 3 bases, with 23 bases between them. Per the germline V gene, CDR1 is SQVTM and CDR2 is ANQGSEA. The CDR3 is made up of 16 amino acids.

This chain uses TRBV5-1 with TRBJ1-6; perhaps TRBD1 as D (5 bases). Germline V CDR1 and CDR2: SGHRS, YFSETQ. V shed 1 base and J shed 5 bases, with 10 bases lying between them. The CDR3 is 15 amino acids. CDR3 bases: TGCGCCAGCAGCTTGATGTCAGGGAATAATTCACCCCTCCACTTT. Its protein is CASSLMSGNNSPLHF.

This chain links TRBV20-1 with TRBJ2-7; possible D gene TRBD1, 6 bases. Germline V gives CDR1 DFQATT, CDR2 SNEGSKA (reference sequence). The V end lost 3 bases, the J end lost 4 bases, and 16 bases lay between the germline ends. The CDR3 is made up of 14 amino acids. The DNA of the CDR3 is TGCAGTGCTAGGCAGGACAGTGCAGGGTACGAGCAGTACTTC. Amino acids: CSARQDSAGYEQYF.